The present T cell receptor beta chain was sequenced within a study of T cells of healthy individuals. The trim removed 7 bases at V and 5 bases at J, leaving 11 bases unmatched. Per germline, CDR1 KGHSH and CDR2 LQKENI. This CDR3 spans 16 amino acids. One entry per CDR3 protein, called by TCRdb with MiXCR from the 5' RACE reads. The sample records 60,000 to 75,000 distinct CDR3 sequences, around 15% being singletons. This clonotype was seen ten or more times. The TCR comes from a human donor in good health. The V call is TRBV18, the J call TRBJ2-5; 12 nucleotides align to TRBD2. The CDR3 DNA reads TGTGCCAGCTTAGCCGATCTAGCGGGAGGGCCGGAGACCCAGTACTTC. It yields the protein CASLADLAGGPETQYF. Filled out from reference TRBV18 and TRBJ2-5, the complete variable domain reads NAGVMQNPRHLVRRRGQEARLRCSPMKGHSHVYWYRQLPEEGLKFMVYLQKENIIDESGMPKERFSAEFPKEGPSILRIQQVVRGDSAAYFCASLADLAGGPETQYFGPGTRLLVL.